This entry features one T cell receptor beta chain sequence. This record comes from a study of blood T cell repertoires in COVID-19. Only in-frame clones appear in the TCRdb table, and some are missing; sequencing was by immunoSEQ multiplex PCR. The sample lists under 200,000 clones; around four fifths were seen once. Per the germline V gene, CDR1 is SGHDT and CDR2 is YYEEEE. Unmatched junction bases numbered 6, after V lost 0 bases and J lost 3 bases. There are 15 residues in the CDR3. The source material was peripheral blood. The J gene is TRBJ2-7, the V gene TRBV5-6, with 7 bases fitting TRBD2. This clonotype was obtained from a woman older than 75 with acute or convalescent COVID-19. In nucleotides, the CDR3 is TGTGCCAGCAGCTTGGCCGGGCGGGAGAGCTACGAGCAGTACTTC. Translated, it gives CASSLAGRESYEQYF.